These 10 T cell receptor beta chains were all obtained from the same sample, sequenced in a study of T cell responses to AZD1222 COVID-19 vaccine. Here immunoSEQ multiplex PCR was the method, and the copy in TCRdb shows in-frame clones only, minus some. This sample has tens of thousands of clones, with roughly nine tenths found just once. The sample in question was peripheral blood, obtained 28 days after the second AZD1222 dose. These receptors all stem from an adult who received the AZD1222 COVID-19 vaccine.

The table lists this clone with a count of one. The rearrangement uses TRBV27 and TRBJ2-4, with no clear D. Per germline, CDR1 MNHEY and CDR2 SMNVEV (reference sequence). V lost 6 bases and J lost 9, with 15 bases in between. The CDR3 totals 13 residues. CDR3 protein: CASSLTVRSIQYF. The CDR3 DNA reads as TGTGCCAGCAGCCTTACCGTCCGGAGCATTCAGTACTTC.

The CDR3 DNA sequence: TGTGCCAGCAGTGAATGGAGCGGGAACACTGAAGCTTTCTTT. Translating it yields CASSEWSGNTEAFF. J is TRBJ1-1 and V is TRBV2; D gene ambiguous. The CDR3 totals 14 residues. V shed 2 bases and J shed 1 base, with 8 bases lying between them. Germline V lookup: CDR1 SNHLY, CDR2 FYNNEI.

This chain uses TRBV5-8 with TRBJ2-2; D may be TRBD1 or TRBD2 (5 bases each). V lost 4 bases, J lost 4 bases, and 11 bases lay in between. Germline V gives CDR1 SGHTS, CDR2 YDEGEE. The CDR3 has 14 residues. The chain's CDR3 is CASSHRGLTGELFF. CDR3 nucleotides: TGTGCCAGCAGCCACCGGGGCCTCACCGGGGAGCTGTTTTTT.

The V and J genes are TRBV7-2 and TRBJ2-7, with 7 bases fitting TRBD1. CDR1 and CDR2 from the germline V gene are SGHTA and FQGNSA. This CDR3 contains 13 residues. The ends lost 2 bases at V and 5 bases at J; junction bases unmatched: 3. The DNA for the CDR3 is TGTGCCAGCAGCTTAAGACAGGGTCACGAGCAGTACTTC. Its translation: CASSLRQGHEQYF.

The count of this clone is one. J is TRBJ2-3 and V is TRBV19; 9 nucleotides line up with TRBD2. V shed 5 bases, J shed 2 bases, and the junction held 5 bases outside the gene matches. The germline CDR1 and CDR2 sequences are LNHDA and SQIVND (reference sequence). The CDR3 totals 15 residues. The CDR3 DNA follows: TGTGCCAGTAGTGACCCTAGCGGGGACACAGATACGCAGTATTTT. Its protein is CASSDPSGDTDTQYF.

This clone was seen only a few times. The chain recombines TRBV29-1 with TRBJ2-7, with D maybe TRBD1 (5 bases). The CDR3 loop spans 12 amino acids. V shed 1 base and J shed 4 bases, with 8 bases lying between them. In germline, CDR1 is SQVTM, CDR2 ANQGSEA. The CDR3 loop reads CSVEAGAYEQYF. CDR3 nucleotide sequence: TGCAGCGTTGAAGCTGGGGCGTACGAGCAGTACTTC.

The rearrangement uses TRBV19 and TRBJ1-1, with D tentatively TRBD1 (6 bases). The CDR3 loop spans 14 amino acids. Germline V gene data show CDR1 as LNHDA and CDR2 as SQIVND (reference sequence). The V gene lost 8 bases and the J gene lost 2 bases, with 15 bases spanning the gap. The CDR3 coding sequence is TGTGCCAGTCGATCGGGCAGGGGCAACACTGAAGCTTTCTTT. It is translated as CASRSGRGNTEAFF.

This sequence joins TRBV9 and TRBJ1-1, with D perhaps matching TRBD1 (5 bases). Deletions cut 1 base from V and 1 base from J, with 11 bases between. Germline CDR1 and CDR2: SGDLS and YYNGEE. This CDR3 has 15 residues. The CDR3 nucleotides are TGTGCCAGCAGCGTAACAGGACACGCGAACACTGAAGCTTTCTTT. This translates into CASSVTGHANTEAFF.

The chain is built from TRBV6-5 and TRBJ1-6; D gene unclear. The germline V gene has CDR1 MNHEY and CDR2 SVGAGI. Trimming took 6 bases from V and 1 from J, leaving 10 bases between them. The CDR3 runs to 15 residues. The CDR3 nucleotides are TGTGCCAGCAGCCAGGACCGATCCTATAATTCACCCCTCCACTTT. Translating it yields CASSQDRSYNSPLHF.

The chain uses TRBV6-5 and TRBJ1-1, with a weak D call TRBD1 (6 bases). The germline V gene has CDR1 MNHEY and CDR2 SVGAGI. V lost 4 bases and J lost 7, with 13 bases in between. The CDR3 sequence is 13 residues long. The CDR3 is CASSWGTLGEAFF. Here the CDR3 DNA reads TGTGCCAGCAGTTGGGGGACATTGGGTGAAGCTTTCTTT.